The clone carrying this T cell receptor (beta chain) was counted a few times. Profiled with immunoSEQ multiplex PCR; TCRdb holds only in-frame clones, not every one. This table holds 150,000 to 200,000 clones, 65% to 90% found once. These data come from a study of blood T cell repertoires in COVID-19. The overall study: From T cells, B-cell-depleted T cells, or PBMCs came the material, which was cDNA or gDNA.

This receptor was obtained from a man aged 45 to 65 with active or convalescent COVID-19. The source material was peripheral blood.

CDR3 coding DNA: TGCGCCAGCAGCTTGCGGAACCGGGACAGGACATCCTCTAGCACAGATACGCAGTATTTT. Translation gives CASSLRNRDRTSSSTDTQYF. The chain couples TRBV5-1 to TRBJ2-3, with 8 bases lining up with TRBD1. Per the germline V gene, CDR1 is SGHRS and CDR2 is YFSETQ. The V segment lost 1 base and the J segment 0 bases; nucleotides outside the gene matches: 16. The CDR3 has 20 amino acids.